This TCR beta chain came from a study of T-cell memory formation after mild COVID-19. 5'RACE with constant-segment primers built TCRalpha and TCRbeta cDNA libraries with UMIs. TCRdb recomputed calls from the 5' RACE reads with MiXCR, one row per CDR3 protein. Of 450,000 or so distinct CDR3 sequences in the sample, around 27% were seen once. Study-wide points: Several responding clones turned up in pre-infection memory, indicating that cross-reactive memory may have taken part. Among clones contracting day 15 to 85, CD4/CD8 was balanced, whereas later expanders leaned CD4+. Still unconfirmed is whether the second-wave clones peaking on day 37 recognized SARS-CoV-2.

The CDR3 covers 15 residues. CDR1 and CDR2 (germline): SGHTA, FQGNSA. Trimming pared 2 bases from V and 4 bases from J, leaving 12 bases between. This clonotype showed up just a few times. Its antigen is unknown. V usage is TRBV7-2 and J usage is TRBJ1-3; D gene uncertain. Sequencing input: PBMCs or a T cell subset sorted from them (not recorded which). This TCR came from an adult woman who had mild COVID-19 (a few samples of this study predate the infection). Cell type and time point are not known. In DNA form, the CDR3 reads TGTGCCAGCAGCTTAAGCCCTTATTCCGGAAACACCATATATTTT. Translating it yields CASSLSPYSGNTIYF. The complete variable domain, with remaining parts taken from reference TRBV7-2 and TRBJ1-3, reads GAGVSQSPSNKVTEKGKDVELRCDPISGHTALYWYRQSLGQGLEFLIYFQGNSAPDKSGLPSDRFSAERTGGSVSTLTIQRTQQEDSAVYLCASSLSPYSGNTIYFGEGSWLTVV.